This T cell receptor (beta chain) emerged from a study of T cells in Graves' hyperthyroidism and ophthalmopathy (dated by TCRdb to the late 2010s). As for the study more broadly: Peripheral blood samples were taken at initial diagnosis, before any treatment was given. After blood sampling, hyperthyroidism patients were treated with methimazole at a starting dose of 30 mg daily, and ophthalmopathy patients were treated with high-dose intravenous methylprednisolone. A discovery cohort of around 100 patients, 43 with Graves' ophthalmopathy and more than 55 with stable Graves' hyperthyroidism, was used to find distinguishing TCR V-J signatures. Prospective prediction of ophthalmopathy was tested in an independent validation cohort of fewer than 20 hyperthyroidism patients and roughly 16 patients who later progressed to ophthalmopathy. The paper reports TCR Vbeta CDR3 sequencing of 130 to 150 peripheral blood samples: some 44 ophthalmopathy, fewer than 80 hyperthyroidism and approximately 17 progressor patients. The 100 discovery patients were randomly split 7:3 into training and test sets. Thyroid tissue and blood T-cell repertoires from roughly 6 Graves' hyperthyroidism patients were also compared in the study.

Overall study results and their limits: In validation, the model predicted progression to ophthalmopathy a median of about 5.9 months before onset, with over 55% sensitivity and nearly 75% specificity. Most expanded thyroid clonotypes (frequency above 0.001) were also detected in blood, suggesting blood repertoires may reflect thyroid immune responses. Sample size was not statistically predetermined, and investigators were not blinded to group allocation. A 13 V-J signature model separated ophthalmopathy from stable hyperthyroidism, with just over 85% sensitivity and 81% to 83% specificity in cross-validation and 80%/75% in testing.

Graves' hyperthyroidism was defined as stable when no progression to ophthalmopathy occurred over 18 months of follow-up. Hyperthyroidism patients were newly diagnosed, had a disease duration of under 2 months, and were aged 18 to 65 years. Exclusion was applied to patients with uncontrolled infections, other autoimmune diseases, pregnancy or lactation. Diagnoses were based on clinical symptoms, serum thyroxine and TRAb, thyroid ultrasound and orbital computed tomography. PBMCs were isolated from around 10 ml of fresh peripheral blood by Ficoll-Paque density gradient centrifugation. Trizol reagent was used to extract total RNA, and RNA quality was then checked on an Agilent 2100 Bioanalyzer. V and J lose 7 bases and 7 bases, and a span of 15 bases separates them. The CDR3 holds 13 amino acids from the cysteine to the phenylalanine. Only the CDR3 part of the read is kept: 39 bases, read in frame from the first base. Reading the germline V gene gives CDR1 KGHDR and CDR2 SFDVKD.

The TCR beta CDR3 regions were amplified from the RNA transcripts. The TCR CDR3 was subjected to a first round of RT-PCR using the HTBI primer set and the Qiagen OneStep RT-PCR kit. The libraries were constructed in a second round of multiplex PCR and then size-selected and purified. Libraries were sequenced paired-end with 100 bp reads on an Illumina HiSeq2000. Per the source publication's procedure: SOAPnuke was used to process the raw data, throwing out any read that contained adapters or uncalled bases, had a mean Phred below 15, or lacked an exact constant-primer or identifier match. High-quality paired reads were merged using COPE v1.2.5, and each unique nucleotide sequence was defined as a clonotype. MiTCR v1.1 was used to align clonotypes to the IMGT TRBV, TRBD and TRBJ reference segments. Only V-J combinations with frequency above 0.0001, covering 99.2% of repertoires, were analysed. A TCS score was defined as the ratio of F50 (clonal expansion) to E x V (chaos), with BLOSUM62-based TCRdist applied between CDR3 peptides within each V-J. Welch's t-statistics and random forest reduced several hundred V-J features to 13, which were used in a naive Bayes classifier (R e1071). Thyroid-blood repertoire similarity was quantified with the Morisita-Horn index. TCRdb reworked the public reads: Q25 trimming with fastp, MiXCR clone assembly, productive beta chains retained. Under each unique CDR3 protein, matching rows form one entry showing the most common genes and DNA. None of the V and J calls come from the authors' own analysis; TCRdb made them. The sample contains 700,000 to 850,000 distinct CDR3 sequences, 35% of them found a single time. The ten largest clonotypes hold approximately 31% of the sample.

Notes on this clonotype: There is no known antigen for this receptor. No base-level quality is on record; no much larger clone is a single base apart.

The V and J genes are TRBV24-1 and TRBJ1-1, with a tentative D gene TRBD1 over 6 matching bases. Material for sequencing was blood. The sequence was obtained from a woman between 35 and 50 years old with Graves' hyperthyroidism. The CDR3 protein: CATSGTGWSEAFF. In nucleotides, the sequence is TGTGCCACCAGCGGAACAGGGTGGAGTGAAGCTTTCTTT.